This TCR beta chain was profiled in a study of T cell changes during pregnancy in multiple sclerosis. The CDR3 extends over 14 amino acids. Trimming cost V 11 bases and J 7 bases, with 20 bases left between them. Germline V lookup: CDR1 KGHSH, CDR2 LQKENI. Produced via immunoSEQ multiplex PCR; TCRdb's table is partial and in-frame only. The data contain 60,000 to 85,000 clones, just over 90% of them singletons. The source is a female donor with multiple sclerosis, enrolled in a pregnancy study. The chain is built from TRBV18 and TRBJ2-2; no definite D call. The input for sequencing was peripheral blood, taken in the second trimester of pregnancy. The CDR3 region is CAGRFAGSSGELFF. CDR3 in DNA: TGTGCCGGCCGATTCGCCGGGTCTAGCGGGGAGCTGTTTTTT.